This note documents a single T cell receptor (beta chain) sequence. Primers used in a second PCR of roughly 6 to 11 cycles were a sample-barcoded 5' primer and a J-beta primer mix. The authors tagged each cDNA molecule using a template-switch adaptor with 12 random nucleotides. TCRdb re-called the 5' RACE reads with MiXCR, one entry per CDR3 protein. The sample lists approximately 800,000 distinct CDR3 sequences; around a quarter were seen once. The data belong to a study of blood T cells in healthy people across ages. These same records also appear under a second study, on T cells of mothers and their children. That work contributes: Sequencing returned over 9 million TCR beta CDR3 reads per mother and roughly 3 million per child. Versus unrelated pairs, overlap was slightly higher in related mother-child pairs, without reaching significance.

The sequencing input was blood. The TCR was taken from a boy aged 5-17 years in good health.

This chain's CDR3 is CAIARGGYTF. The CDR3 nucleotides read TGTGCCATCGCGCGGGGCGGCTACACCTTC. The rearrangement links TRBV28 to TRBJ1-2, with D possibly being TRBD1 (5 bases). This CDR3 contains 10 residues. V dropped 10 bases and J dropped 8 bases, with 11 bases sitting between them. Germline V gene sequence: CDR1 MDHEN, CDR2 SYDVKM.